The sequence of this T cell receptor beta chain was determined in a study of cytomegalovirus exposure and HLA in healthy donors (dated by TCRdb to 2017 to 2019). General notes on the study: The 650 to 750 repertoires of the first cohort and the 120 validation repertoires were produced on the same platform, according to a later analysis. The study combined high-throughput TCR immunosequencing, statistical association of individual TCRs with disease status, and machine learning to predict cytomegalovirus infection status. The study was designed to test whether signatures of past pathogen exposure could be identified by cataloging public T cell receptors. In addition to the first cohort of roughly 670 subjects, a separate validation cohort of around 110 different subjects was used.

Turning to this clone: Its binding antigen is unknown. No clone much larger than this one lies a single base away; base qualities are absent.

V is pared back by 5 bases and J by 1 base, with 15 bases lying between the germline termini. Reading the germline V gene gives CDR1 MNHNS and CDR2 SASEGT. Measured from the cysteine to the phenylalanine, the CDR3 is 15 residues long. The sequence is cut down to CDR3 DNA, 45 bases in frame from base 1. Donors formed part of the validation cohort, which comprised about 120 subjects and was distinct from the first cohort of 670 or so subjects. Library preparation used the immunoSEQ multiplex PCR assay. In the authors' own workflow: To diagnose cytomegalovirus status from the catalog of TCR beta chain sequences, a statistical classification framework was built. The immuneACCESS repertoire file appears here via TCRdb, limited to in-frame rearrangements. These files lack a portion of the clones; in checked studies, under half of the deficit traces to unresolved V genes, and the cause of the others is not known. V, J and clone size are those of that table, while D and trimming were read from the DNA. This sample holds roughly 70,000 clones; roughly 95% were observed only once. The top ten constitute over 2% of the sample.

General study outcomes and caveats: A later analysis lacked HLA typing for the validation cohort, so it scored co-occurrence in that cohort across all 110 or so repertoires. The study gave a list of about 160 TCR beta chains associated with cytomegalovirus. A few of the identified cytomegalovirus-associated TCR beta chains were confirmed in vitro to be specific for cytomegalovirus antigens. A later analysis found that TCRs clustered in the first cohort also tended to co-occur in the 100 to 150 validation repertoires, with about 94% of cluster scores above 0. Across donors, most TCR sequences were observed very rarely, whereas some public TCRs were present in many individuals. It was suggested by the authors that the approach could potentially be generalized to other disease states and immunological phenotypes. The classifier was reported to diagnose cytomegalovirus status with high specificity and sensitivity in both the original and validation cohorts.

The receptor was isolated from a man between 18 and 35 years old in good health and CMV-seronegative. The V and J genes are TRBV6-1 and TRBJ2-7; matching of 5 bases hints at TRBD1 as the D gene. The sample consisted of PBMCs. The CDR3 reads CASSLGQILSYEQYF. The nucleotide sequence reads as follows: TGTGCCAGCAGTCTAGGACAAATTCTATCCTACGAGCAGTACTTC.